A selection of T cell receptor beta chains follows, all from one sample in a study of blood T cells in healthy people across ages. MiXCR, applied by TCRdb to the 5' RACE reads, yields one record per CDR3 protein. The profile shows roughly 1.5 million distinct CDR3 sequences, approximately 43% of them singletons. The specimen was blood. Receptors were obtained from a woman in her late teens or twenties in good health. CDR3s include the opening cysteine and the closing phenylalanine or tryptophan. D genes are given only for firm matches. Only some rows state a clone size, as once, few, many or a class for expanded clones.

TRBJ1-1	TRBV27	NA	NA	CASSSVGMNTEAFF	TGTGCCAGCAGTTCCGTAGGAATGAACACTGAAGCTTTCTTT
TRBJ2-3	TRBV7-2	TRBD2	NA	CASSYRIAGGPSDTQYF	TGTGCCAGCAGCTACCGAATAGCGGGGGGGCCTTCAGATACGCAGTATTTT
TRBJ2-3	TRBV7-6	NA	few	CASSLRRTITDTQYF	TGTGCCAGCAGTCTACGCCGGACTATTACAGATACGCAGTATTTT
TRBJ2-3	TRBV29-1	NA	many	CSVEGSFTDTQYF	TGCAGCGTTGAGGGCAGTTTCACAGATACGCAGTATTTT
TRBJ2-5	TRBV4-3	TRBD2	few	CASSHLTGTSGRGETQYF	TGCGCCAGCAGCCATCTAACCGGGACTAGCGGGAGAGGGGAGACCCAGTACTTC
TRBJ1-1	TRBV20-1	NA	NA	CSAPRQSMNTEAFF	TGCAGTGCTCCCCGACAGTCCATGAACACTGAAGCTTTCTTT
TRBJ2-1	TRBV12-3/TRBV12-4	NA	few	CASSFIGQYNEQFF	TGTGCCAGCAGTTTTATTGGTCAGTACAATGAGCAGTTCTTC
TRBJ2-5	TRBV7-9	NA	few	CASSFLGGAQETQYF	TGTGCCAGCAGCTTCTTGGGCGGGGCCCAAGAGACCCAGTACTTC
TRBJ2-3	TRBV5-1	NA	NA	CASSQIVGKGPDTQYF	TGCGCCAGCAGCCAAATCGTGGGGAAAGGGCCAGATACGCAGTATTTT
TRBJ1-2	TRBV12-3/TRBV12-4	TRBD1	NA	CASSCWTGHGYTF	TGTGCCAGCAGTTGTTGGACAGGGCATGGCTACACCTTC
TRBJ1-4	TRBV4-1	NA	few	CASSQGPSPEKLFF	TGCGCCAGCAGCCAAGGGCCCTCCCCTGAAAAACTGTTTTTT
TRBJ2-3	TRBV12-3/TRBV12-4	NA	NA	CASSLRGLSTDTQCF	TGTGCCAGCAGTTTGAGGGGGTTAAGCACAGATACGCAGTGTTTT
TRBJ1-1	TRBV4-1	NA	few	CASRDYGQMNTEAFF	TGCGCCAGCAGAGATTATGGACAAATGAACACTGAAGCTTTCTTT
TRBJ2-7	TRBV20-1	NA	NA	CSAQGTESYEQYF	TGCAGTGCTCAAGGGACGGAGTCCTACGAGCAGTACTTC
TRBJ1-4	TRBV7-2	TRBD1	NA	CASRRQGAYEKLFF	TGTGCCAGCAGAAGACAGGGGGCCTATGAAAAACTGTTTTTT
TRBJ2-6	TRBV7-2	NA	once	CASSLRWGTEANVLTF	TGTGCCAGCTCTCTCAGATGGGGCACTGAGGCCAACGTCCTGACTTTC
TRBJ2-3	TRBV29-1	NA	NA	CSVVEGATQYF	TGCAGCGTCGTGGAGGGGGCTACGCAGTATTTT
TRBJ2-5	TRBV4-2	NA	NA	CASSRDQSGETQYF	TGTGCCAGCAGCCGCGACCAAAGTGGAGAGACCCAGTACTTC
TRBJ2-7	TRBV6-2/TRBV6-3	NA	NA	CASSRPQDYEQYF	TGTGCCAGCAGTAGACCACAAGACTACGAGCAGTACTTC
TRBJ1-1	TRBV20-1	NA	NA	CSARDPQINTEAFF	TGCAGTGCTAGAGATCCGCAGATTAACACTGAAGCTTTCTTT
TRBJ1-2	TRBV4-1	NA	NA	CASSRGTLVGYYGYTF	TGTGCCAGCAGCCGAGGGACTCTCGTTGGATACTATGGCTACACCTTC
TRBJ1-4	TRBV11-2	NA	NA	CASSFTGQNPRGKLFF	TGTGCCAGCAGCTTCACCGGACAGAACCCGCGTGGGAAACTGTTTTTT
TRBJ2-5	TRBV4-3	NA	NA	CASSQVGPGSQETQYF	TGCGCCAGCAGCCAAGTAGGGCCGGGAAGCCAAGAGACCCAGTACTTC
TRBJ2-7	TRBV20-1	NA	few	CSAWSSYEQYF	TGCAGTGCATGGAGCTCCTACGAGCAGTACTTC
TRBJ2-1	TRBV7-2	NA	NA	CASSLGDGSVNEQFF	TGTGCCAGCAGCTTGGGGGACGGTTCAGTAAATGAGCAGTTCTTC
TRBJ1-2	TRBV6-1	NA	NA	CASRLSLGNYGYTF	TGTGCCAGCAGACTTTCTCTGGGGAACTATGGCTACACCTTC
TRBJ1-5	TRBV6-6	TRBD1	NA	CASSYSYRGLGNQPQHF	TGTGCCAGCAGTTACTCTTACAGGGGGCTGGGCAATCAGCCCCAGCATTTT
TRBJ2-3	TRBV6-5	NA	NA	CASSGDGDPDTQYF	TGTGCCAGCAGTGGTGACGGTGACCCAGATACGCAGTATTTT
TRBJ1-5	TRBV6-2/TRBV6-3	NA	NA	CASSYSGPNVAQHF	TGTGCCAGCAGTTACTCTGGGCCGAATGTAGCCCAGCATTTT
TRBJ1-1	TRBV19	TRBD1	NA	CASTDRVKGYTEAFF	TGTGCCAGTACGGACAGGGTGAAAGGGTACACTGAAGCTTTCTTT
TRBJ2-7	TRBV25-1	TRBD1	once	CASSGGRTGADYEQYF	TGTGCCAGCAGTGGGGGTAGGACAGGAGCGGATTACGAGCAGTACTTC
TRBJ1-2	TRBV3-1	NA	NA	CASSRARDYGYTF	TGTGCCAGCAGCCGGGCGCGGGACTATGGCTACACCTTC
TRBJ2-4	TRBV19	NA	NA	CASSPPDGWKNIQYF	TGTGCCAGTAGTCCTCCTGACGGATGGAAAAACATTCAGTACTTC
TRBJ2-3	TRBV20-1	TRBD2	NA	CSGGLDTDTQYF	TGCAGTGGGGGACTAGACACGGATACGCAGTATTTT
TRBJ2-1	TRBV19	TRBD1	few	CASSRTHGTGVYNEQFF	TGTGCCAGTAGTAGAACGCATGGGACAGGGGTATACAATGAGCAGTTCTTC
TRBJ2-5	TRBV28	NA	few	CASSSFQTQYF	TGTGCCAGCAGTTCCTTCCAGACCCAGTACTTC
TRBJ2-7	TRBV6-5	TRBD2	few	CASRGLAGCEQYF	TGTGCCAGCAGGGGACTAGCGGGGTGCGAGCAGTACTTC
TRBJ1-4	TRBV12-3/TRBV12-4	NA	NA	CASSLHPDWDEKLFF	TGTGCCAGCAGTTTACATCCTGACTGGGATGAAAAACTGTTTTTT
TRBJ2-5	TRBV9	NA	NA	CASSRDSLQETQYF	TGTGCCAGCAGCCGAGACTCACTACAAGAGACCCAGTACTTC
TRBJ2-7	TRBV29-1	TRBD1	NA	CSVRQGLGYEQYF	TGCAGCGTACGACAGGGGCTGGGCTACGAGCAGTACTTC
TRBJ2-7	TRBV7-9	TRBD2	NA	CASNSGLAGVSYEQYF	TGTGCCAGCAACTCAGGACTAGCGGGGGTCTCCTACGAGCAGTACTTC
TRBJ2-6	TRBV28	NA	NA	CASSSVSFARGSGANVLTF	TGTGCCAGCAGTTCCGTCAGTTTTGCCAGGGGTTCTGGGGCCAACGTCCTGACTTTC
TRBJ1-1	TRBV13	NA	few	CASSSEGRTEAFF	TGTGCCAGCAGCTCAGAGGGGAGGACTGAAGCTTTCTTT
TRBJ2-1	TRBV29-1	TRBD1	NA	CSVAGGQGFAYNEQFF	TGCAGCGTGGCCGGGGGACAGGGTTTCGCCTACAATGAGCAGTTCTTC
TRBJ2-1	TRBV9	NA	NA	CASSVVSQPDSYNEQFF	TGTGCCAGCAGCGTAGTAAGCCAGCCAGATTCCTACAATGAGCAGTTCTTC
TRBJ2-5	TRBV27	NA	few	CASSWVGGHQETQYF	TGTGCCAGCAGTTGGGTGGGGGGGCACCAAGAGACCCAGTACTTC
TRBJ2-1	TRBV7-2	NA	few	CASRKGSYNEQFF	TGTGCCAGCAGAAAGGGCTCCTACAATGAGCAGTTCTTC
TRBJ2-3	TRBV10-3	TRBD1	NA	CAISESQGATRYF	TGTGCCATCAGCGAGTCACAGGGGGCAACGCGGTATTTT
TRBJ1-5	TRBV20-1	NA	few	CSAQLGGGNQPQHF	TGCAGTGCTCAACTCGGTGGGGGCAATCAGCCCCAGCATTTT